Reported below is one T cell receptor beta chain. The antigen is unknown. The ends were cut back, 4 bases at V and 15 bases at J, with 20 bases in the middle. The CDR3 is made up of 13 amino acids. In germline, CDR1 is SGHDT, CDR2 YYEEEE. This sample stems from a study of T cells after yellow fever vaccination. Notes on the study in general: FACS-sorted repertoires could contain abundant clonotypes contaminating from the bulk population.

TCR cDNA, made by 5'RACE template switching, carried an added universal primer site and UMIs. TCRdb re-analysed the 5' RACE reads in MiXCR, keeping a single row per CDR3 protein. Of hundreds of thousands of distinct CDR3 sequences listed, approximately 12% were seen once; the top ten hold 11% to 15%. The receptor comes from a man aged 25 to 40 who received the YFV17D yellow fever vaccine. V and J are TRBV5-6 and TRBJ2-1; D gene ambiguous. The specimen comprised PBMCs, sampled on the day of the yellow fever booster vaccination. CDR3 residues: CASSLRQAKYRFF. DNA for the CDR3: TGTGCCAGCAGCCTCCGCCAGGCTAAGTATCGGTTCTTC.